The source of this TCR beta chain is a study of T cell repertoires in aging, cancer and after chemotherapy (dated by TCRdb to about 2019). Describing the broader study: Six donor age groups were covered, ranging from 30 or younger up to 70 or older, and each group contained at least three individuals. Control TCR repertoires from healthy donors were recorded over several months to years, and clear clonal overlap was observed across re-sampling. The complete dataset included some 9 million TCR reads. To look at immunoaging and at how T cells reconstitute after chemotherapy, the study profiled TCR beta repertoires in peripheral blood from both healthy donors and cancer patients. Alongside around 98 healthy donors serving as a reference group, the cohort included 200 to 250 cancer patients, of whom 90 to 94 had hematological cancers and around 120 had solid cancers.

Using a mixed TRB-A/B primer pool, multiplex touch-down PCR amplified rearranged TRB sequences covering the V, D and J segments. Illumina adapters and sample indices were attached to the amplicons in two consecutive PCR reactions using Phusion HS II polymerase. The amplicons were purified from gel with the NucleoSpin Gel and PCR Clean-up kit and then assessed with Qubit and an Agilent 2100 Bioanalyzer. Libraries were sequenced on an Illumina MiSeq using 600-cycle, single-indexed, paired-end runs. The authors' analysis ran thus. MiXCR versions 2.12 and 3.0.5 were used to process the TRB sequences. Each unique CDR3 nucleotide sequence was counted as one clone, and only productive sequences with at least two reads were retained. Shannon diversity, evenness, clonality (one minus evenness), and alpha-parameterized diversity profiles from alpha 0 to 5 were included as repertoire metrics. The IGoR algorithm was used to compute generation probabilities of clones in paired pre- and post-chemotherapy samples. The public reads were run again by TCRdb, first through fastp at Q25 and then through MiXCR, and only productive beta chains were kept. Every CDR3 protein is listed once, alongside the most common genes and DNA of its rows. The V and J calls were determined by TCRdb, not by the authors. The sample yields roughly 7,000 distinct CDR3 sequences; around 40% were counted once. Under 15% of the sample rests with the top ten.

Counted from cysteine to phenylalanine, this CDR3 has 16 amino acids. Only CDR3 DNA remains: 48 bases, in frame from the first base. The germline V and J ends show losses of 4 bases and 5 bases respectively, and no gene match explains 8 bases of the junction. The germline V gene gives CDR1 as MGHDK and CDR2 as SYGVNS. General conclusions and limits of the study: In both cancer cohorts, the median generation probability rose over the chemotherapy interval, which suggests that the repertoire was reconstituted through rebound thymic output. In healthy donors, the drop in TCR diversity with age came mainly from a loss of richness, whereas in cancer patients a loss of evenness also played a part. According to the authors, the repertoire data do not allow conclusions to be drawn about immunological memory after chemotherapy. Compared with age-matched healthy donors, untreated patients with either hematological or solid cancers had significantly lower TCR diversity in the blood along with higher clonality.

TCR beta rearrangements were amplified from genomic DNA extracted from peripheral blood rather than from sorted cells or RNA. Regarding this clonotype: Its antigen is unknown. Base qualities are not provided; no much larger clone lies one nucleotide away.

The rearranged chain carries TRBV25-1 and TRBJ2-3; TRBD1 agrees with 11 junctional bases. Sequencing used blood. This receptor was identified in a human donor in good health. The CDR3 region reads CASSVRDRGMGDTQYF. The nucleotide sequence is given as TGTGCCAGCAGTGTGAGGGACAGGGGGATGGGAGATACGCAGTATTTT.